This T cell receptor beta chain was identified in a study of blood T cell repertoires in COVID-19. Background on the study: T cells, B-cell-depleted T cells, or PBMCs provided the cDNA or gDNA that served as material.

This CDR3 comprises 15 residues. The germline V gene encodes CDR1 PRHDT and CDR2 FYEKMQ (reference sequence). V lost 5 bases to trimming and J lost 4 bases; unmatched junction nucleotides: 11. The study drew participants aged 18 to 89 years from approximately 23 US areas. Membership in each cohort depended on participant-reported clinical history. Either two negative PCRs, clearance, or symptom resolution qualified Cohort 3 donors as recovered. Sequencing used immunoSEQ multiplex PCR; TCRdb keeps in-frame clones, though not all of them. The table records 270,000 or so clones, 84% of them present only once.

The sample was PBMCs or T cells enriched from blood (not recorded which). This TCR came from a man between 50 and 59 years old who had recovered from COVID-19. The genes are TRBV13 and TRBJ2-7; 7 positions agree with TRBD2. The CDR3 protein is CASSPRWEGVYEQYF. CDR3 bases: TGTGCCAGCAGCCCAAGGTGGGAGGGCGTTTACGAGCAGTACTTC.